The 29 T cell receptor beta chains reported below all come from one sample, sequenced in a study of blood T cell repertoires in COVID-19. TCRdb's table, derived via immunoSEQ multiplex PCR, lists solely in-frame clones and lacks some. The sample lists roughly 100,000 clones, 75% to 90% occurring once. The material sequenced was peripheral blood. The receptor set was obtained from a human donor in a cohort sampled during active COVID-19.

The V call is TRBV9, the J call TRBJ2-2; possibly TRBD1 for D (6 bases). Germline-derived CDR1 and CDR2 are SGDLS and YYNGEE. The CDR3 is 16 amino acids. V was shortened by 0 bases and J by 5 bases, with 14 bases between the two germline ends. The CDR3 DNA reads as TGTGCCAGCAGCGTAGGTTGGGGGCGTATGACCGGGGAGCTGTTTTTT. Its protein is CASSVGWGRMTGELFF.

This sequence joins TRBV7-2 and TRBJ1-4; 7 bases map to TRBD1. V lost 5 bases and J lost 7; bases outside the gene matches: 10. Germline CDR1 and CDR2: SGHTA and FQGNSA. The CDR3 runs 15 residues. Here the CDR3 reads CASSPSTGTAEKLFF. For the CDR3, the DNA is TGTGCCAGCAGCCCTTCGACAGGGACGGCTGAAAAACTGTTTTTT.

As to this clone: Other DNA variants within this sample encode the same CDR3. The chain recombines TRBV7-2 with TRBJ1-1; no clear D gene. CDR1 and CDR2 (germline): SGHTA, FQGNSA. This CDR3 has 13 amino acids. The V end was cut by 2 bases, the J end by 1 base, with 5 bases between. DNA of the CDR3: TGTGCCAGCAGCTTACGGGGGAACACTGAAGCTTTCTTT. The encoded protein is CASSLRGNTEAFF.

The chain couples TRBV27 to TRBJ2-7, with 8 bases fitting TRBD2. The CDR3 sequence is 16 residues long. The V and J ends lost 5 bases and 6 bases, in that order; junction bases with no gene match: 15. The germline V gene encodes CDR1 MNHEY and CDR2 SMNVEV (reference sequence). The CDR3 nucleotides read TGTGCCAGCAGTCCCGGATTAGCGGGGACTTTCAGCGAGCAGTACTTC. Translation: CASSPGLAGTFSEQYF.

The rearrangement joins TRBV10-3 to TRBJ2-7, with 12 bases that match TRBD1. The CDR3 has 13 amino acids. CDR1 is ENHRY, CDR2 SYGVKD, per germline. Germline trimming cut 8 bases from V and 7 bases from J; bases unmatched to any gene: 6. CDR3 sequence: CAIGGTGGREQYF. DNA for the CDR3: TGTGCCATCGGAGGGACAGGGGGCCGAGAGCAGTACTTC.

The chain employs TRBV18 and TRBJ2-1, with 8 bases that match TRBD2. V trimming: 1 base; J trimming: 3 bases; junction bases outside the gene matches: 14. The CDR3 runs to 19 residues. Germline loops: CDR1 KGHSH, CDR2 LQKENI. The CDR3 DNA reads TGTGCCAGCTCACCACGTTCTTTTTCCGGGCGGGGGGACTACAATGAGCAGTTCTTC. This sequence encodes CASSPRSFSGRGDYNEQFF.

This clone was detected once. CDR3: CASSPQRGPLNEQFF. The CDR3 DNA reads as TGTGCCAGCAGCCCCCAGCGGGGGCCATTGAATGAGCAGTTCTTC. V and J are TRBV7-3 and TRBJ2-1; 8 nucleotides agree with TRBD2. With 5 bases clipped from V and 7 bases from J, the junction kept 10 bases outside the gene matches. Germline CDR1 and CDR2: SGHTA and FQGTGA. The length of the CDR3 is 15 residues. The full variable domain, completed using reference TRBV7-3 and TRBJ2-1, is GAGVSQTPSNKVTEKGKYVELRCDPISGHTALYWYRQSLGQGPEFLIYFQGTGAADDSGLPNDRFFAVRPEGSVSTLKIQRTERGDSAVYLCASSPQRGPLNEQFFGPGTRLTVL.

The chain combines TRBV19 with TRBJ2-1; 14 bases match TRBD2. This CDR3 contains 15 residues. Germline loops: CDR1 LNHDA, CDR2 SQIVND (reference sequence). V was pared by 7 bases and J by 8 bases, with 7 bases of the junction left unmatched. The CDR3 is CASKGLAGGLDEQFF. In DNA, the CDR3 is TGTGCCAGTAAAGGACTAGCGGGGGGCTTGGATGAGCAGTTCTTC.

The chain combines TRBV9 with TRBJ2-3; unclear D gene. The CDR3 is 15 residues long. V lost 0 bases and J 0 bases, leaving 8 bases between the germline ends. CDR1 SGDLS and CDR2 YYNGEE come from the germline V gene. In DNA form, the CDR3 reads TGTGCCAGCAGCGTAGTACGCGGAAGCACAGATACGCAGTATTTT. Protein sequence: CASSVVRGSTDTQYF.

This CDR3 reads CASSPSSYNEQFF. In DNA, the CDR3 is TGTGCCAGCAGTCCCTCCTCCTACAATGAGCAGTTCTTC. The chain has TRBV12-3 or TRBV12-4 and TRBJ2-1; the D is unclear. V gave up 5 bases and J gave up 0 bases, with 5 bases separating them. This CDR3 contains 13 residues.

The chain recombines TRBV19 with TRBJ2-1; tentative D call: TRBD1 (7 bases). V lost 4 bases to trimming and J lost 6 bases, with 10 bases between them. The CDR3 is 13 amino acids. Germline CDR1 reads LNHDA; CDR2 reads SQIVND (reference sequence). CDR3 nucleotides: TGTGCCAGTAGTAGACAGGGACTCAATGAGCAGTTCTTC. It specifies CASSRQGLNEQFF.

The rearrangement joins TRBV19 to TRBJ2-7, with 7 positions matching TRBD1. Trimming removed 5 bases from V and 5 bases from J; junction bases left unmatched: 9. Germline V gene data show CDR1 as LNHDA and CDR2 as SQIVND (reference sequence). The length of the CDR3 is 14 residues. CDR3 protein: CASSPQGSPNEQYF. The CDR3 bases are TGTGCCAGTAGTCCACAGGGGAGTCCTAACGAGCAGTACTTC.

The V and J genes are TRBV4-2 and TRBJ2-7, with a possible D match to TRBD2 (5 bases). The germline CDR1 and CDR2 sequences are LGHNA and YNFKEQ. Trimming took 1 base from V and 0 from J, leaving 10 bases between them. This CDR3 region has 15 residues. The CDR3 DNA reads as TGTGCCAGCAGCCAAGGGACTGCCCTCTCCTACGAGCAGTACTTC. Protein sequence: CASSQGTALSYEQYF.

CDR3 in amino acids: CASSLLGQVAGYEQYF. CDR3 coding DNA: TGTGCCAGCAGCTTATTAGGGCAGGTGGCGGGCTACGAGCAGTACTTC. The V call is TRBV7-8, the J call TRBJ2-7, with D possibly being TRBD2 (5 bases). The V end was cut by 2 bases, the J end by 3 bases, with 17 bases between. In germline, CDR1 is SGHVS, CDR2 FQNEAQ. The CDR3 is made up of 16 amino acids.

CDR3 amino acids: CASHPGLYTEAFF. The CDR3 DNA is TGTGCCAGCCACCCGGGACTTTACACTGAAGCTTTCTTT. The genes are TRBV2 and TRBJ1-1; D is possibly TRBD1 (5 bases). The CDR3 covers 13 residues. Germline CDR1 SNHLY, CDR2 FYNNEI. Between the trimmed V and J ends, which lost 8 bases and 3 bases, there was a span of 13 bases.

CDR3 DNA sequence: TGTGCCAGCAGCTACCGGGACAGTAGCACAGATACGCAGTATTTT. Translation gives CASSYRDSSTDTQYF. The chain links TRBV5-4 to TRBJ2-3, with 7 bases that match TRBD1. The CDR3 consists of 15 residues. V lost 3 bases to trimming and J lost 0 bases; unmatched junction nucleotides: 4. Germline V gene sequence: CDR1 SGHNT, CDR2 YYREEE (reference sequence).

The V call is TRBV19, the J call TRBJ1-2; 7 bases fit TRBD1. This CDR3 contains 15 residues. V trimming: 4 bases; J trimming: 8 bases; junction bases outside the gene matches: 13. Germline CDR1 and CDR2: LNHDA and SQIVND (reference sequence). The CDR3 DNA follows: TGTGCCAGTAGTAGTTGGGGCGACAGGGTAAACGGCTACACCTTC. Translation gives CASSSWGDRVNGYTF.

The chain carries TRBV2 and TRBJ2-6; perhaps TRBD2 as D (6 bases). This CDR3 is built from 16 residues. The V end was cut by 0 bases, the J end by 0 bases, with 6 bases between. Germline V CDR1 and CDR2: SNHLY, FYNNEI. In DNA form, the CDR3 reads TGTGCCAGCAGTGAAGCGCGGGGCTCTGGGGCCAACGTCCTGACTTTC. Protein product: CASSEARGSGANVLTF. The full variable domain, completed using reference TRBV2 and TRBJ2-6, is EPEVTQTPSHQVTQMGQEVILRCVPISNHLYFYWYRQILGQKVEFLVSFYNNEISEKSEIFDDQFSVERPDGSNFTLKIRSTKLEDSAMYFCASSEARGSGANVLTFGAGSRLTVL.

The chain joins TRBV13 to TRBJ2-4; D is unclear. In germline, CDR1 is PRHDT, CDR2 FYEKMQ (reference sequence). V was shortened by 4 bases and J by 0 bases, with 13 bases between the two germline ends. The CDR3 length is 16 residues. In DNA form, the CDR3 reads TGTGCCAGCAGCTCCGCCCCGAGATTAGCCAAAAACATTCAGTACTTC. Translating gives CASSSAPRLAKNIQYF.

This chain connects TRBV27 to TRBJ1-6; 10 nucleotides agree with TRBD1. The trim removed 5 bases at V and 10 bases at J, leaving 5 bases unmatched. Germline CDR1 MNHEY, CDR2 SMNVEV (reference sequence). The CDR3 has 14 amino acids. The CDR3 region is CASSPRTGGSPLHF. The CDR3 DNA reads TGTGCCAGCAGTCCACGGACAGGGGGGTCACCCCTCCACTTT.

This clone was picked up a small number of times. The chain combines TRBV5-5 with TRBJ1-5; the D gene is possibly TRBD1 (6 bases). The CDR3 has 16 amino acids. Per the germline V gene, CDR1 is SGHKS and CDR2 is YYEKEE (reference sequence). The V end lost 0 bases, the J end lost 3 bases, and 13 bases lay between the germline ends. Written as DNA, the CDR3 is TGTGCCAGCAGCTTGGCCGGCCAGGGGCCCAATCAGCCCCAGCATTTT. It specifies CASSLAGQGPNQPQHF.

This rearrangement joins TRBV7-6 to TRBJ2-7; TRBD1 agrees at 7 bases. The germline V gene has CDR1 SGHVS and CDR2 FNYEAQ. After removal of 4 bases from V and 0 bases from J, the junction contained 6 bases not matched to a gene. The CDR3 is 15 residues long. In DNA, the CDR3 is TGTGCCAGCAGCTCCCCCCGGGACAGCTCCTACGAGCAGTACTTC. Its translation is CASSSPRDSSYEQYF.

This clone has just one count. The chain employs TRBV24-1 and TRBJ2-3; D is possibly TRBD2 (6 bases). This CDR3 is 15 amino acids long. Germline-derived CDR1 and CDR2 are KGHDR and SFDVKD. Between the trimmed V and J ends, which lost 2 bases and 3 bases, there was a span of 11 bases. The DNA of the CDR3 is TGTGCCACCAGTGATTATAGGGGAGGTACAGATACGCAGTATTTT. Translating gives CATSDYRGGTDTQYF.

This CDR3 is CASSTRTGVNTEAFF. The CDR3 bases are TGTGCCAGCAGCACGAGGACAGGAGTGAACACTGAAGCTTTCTTT. The gene calls are TRBV7-6 and TRBJ1-1; TRBD1 aligns across 7 bases. CDR3 length equals 15 residues. V shed 5 bases, J shed 0 bases, and the junction held 6 bases outside the gene matches. Germline V gene data show CDR1 as SGHVS and CDR2 as FNYEAQ.

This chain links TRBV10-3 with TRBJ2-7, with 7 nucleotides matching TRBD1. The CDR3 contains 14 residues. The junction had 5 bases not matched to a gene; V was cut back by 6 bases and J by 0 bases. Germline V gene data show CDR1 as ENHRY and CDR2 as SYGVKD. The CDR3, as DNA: TGTGCCATCAGCTTGGGGGACAGCTCCTACGAGCAGTACTTC. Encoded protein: CAISLGDSSYEQYF.

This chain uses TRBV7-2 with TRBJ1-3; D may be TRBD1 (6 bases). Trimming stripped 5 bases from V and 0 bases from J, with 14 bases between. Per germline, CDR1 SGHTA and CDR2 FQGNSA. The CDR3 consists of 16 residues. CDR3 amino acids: CASSLTTGFSGNTIYF. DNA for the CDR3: TGTGCCAGCAGCCTTACGACAGGTTTCTCTGGAAACACCATATATTTT.

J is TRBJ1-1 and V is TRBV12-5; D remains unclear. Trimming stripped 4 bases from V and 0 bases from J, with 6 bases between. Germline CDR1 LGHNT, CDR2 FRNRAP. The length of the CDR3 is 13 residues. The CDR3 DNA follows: TGTGCTAGTGGTTCCGACATGAACACTGAAGCTTTCTTT. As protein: CASGSDMNTEAFF.

The CDR3 coding sequence is TGTGCCAGCAGCAGGGACAGGGGAACAATTGAAGCTTTCTTT. The encoded protein is CASSRDRGTIEAFF. The chain combines TRBV7-2 with TRBJ1-1, with 10 bases matching TRBD1. The CDR3 covers 14 residues. Trimming at V came to 5 bases and at J to 7 bases, leaving 7 bases not matched to a gene. Germline lookup yields CDR1 SGHTA and CDR2 FQGNSA.

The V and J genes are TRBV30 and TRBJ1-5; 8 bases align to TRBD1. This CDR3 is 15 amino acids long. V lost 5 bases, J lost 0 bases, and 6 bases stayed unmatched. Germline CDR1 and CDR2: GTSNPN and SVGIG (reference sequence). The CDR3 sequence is CAWAGQGYSNQPQHF. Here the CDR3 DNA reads TGTGCCTGGGCTGGACAGGGCTATAGCAATCAGCCCCAGCATTTT. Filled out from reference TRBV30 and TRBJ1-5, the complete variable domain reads SQTIHQWPATLVQPVGSPLSLECTVEGTSNPNLYWYRQAAGRGLQLLFYSVGIGQISSEVPQNLSASRPQDRQFILSSKKLLLSDSGFYLCAWAGQGYSNQPQHFGDGTRLSIL.